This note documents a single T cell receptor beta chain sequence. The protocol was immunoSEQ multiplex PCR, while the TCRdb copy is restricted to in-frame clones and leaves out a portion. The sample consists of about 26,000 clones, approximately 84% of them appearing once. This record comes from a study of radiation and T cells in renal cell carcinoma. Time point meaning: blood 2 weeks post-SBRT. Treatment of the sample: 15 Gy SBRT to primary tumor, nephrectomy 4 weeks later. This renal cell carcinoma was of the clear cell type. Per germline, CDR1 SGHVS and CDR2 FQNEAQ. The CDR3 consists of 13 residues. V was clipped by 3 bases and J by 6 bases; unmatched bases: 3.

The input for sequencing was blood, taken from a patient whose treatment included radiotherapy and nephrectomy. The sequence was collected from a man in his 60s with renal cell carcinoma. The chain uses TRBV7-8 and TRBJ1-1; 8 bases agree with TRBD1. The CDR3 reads CASSFAGGPEAFF. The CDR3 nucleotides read TGTGCCAGCAGCTTCGCAGGGGGCCCTGAAGCTTTCTTT.